A single sample gave rise to the 17 T cell receptor beta chains below, sequenced in a study of response to subunit inactivated influenza vaccine. Using its own MiXCR run on the RT-PCR reads, TCRdb lists one record per CDR3 protein. The sample shows roughly 700,000 distinct CDR3 sequences, about 15% of them seen only once. The material sequenced was PBMCs from blood, taken 11 to 12 days after vaccination. All receptors derive from a man aged 50 or older who received an inactivated influenza vaccine.

V usage is TRBV7-2 and J usage is TRBJ2-7, with D perhaps TRBD1 or TRBD2 (5 bases each). CDR3 length: 14 residues. Germline V lookup: CDR1 SGHTA, CDR2 FQGNSA. The V end lost 3 bases, the J end lost 0 bases, and 9 bases lay between the germline ends. CDR3 amino acids: CASSFLGTSYEQYF. The DNA for the CDR3 is TGTGCCAGCAGCTTCCTTGGGACCTCCTACGAGCAGTACTTC. Drawing the rest from reference TRBV7-2 and TRBJ2-7, the complete variable domain is GAGVSQSPSNKVTEKGKDVELRCDPISGHTALYWYRQSLGQGLEFLIYFQGNSAPDKSGLPSDRFSAERTGGSVSTLTIQRTQQEDSAVYLCASSFLGTSYEQYFGPGTRLTVT.

The chain employs TRBV6-1 and TRBJ1-2, with unresolved D. The germline CDR1 and CDR2 sequences are MNHNS and SASEGT. This CDR3 has 14 amino acids. The germline V and J ends were trimmed by 0 bases and 8 bases, with 13 bases remaining between them. CDR3 in DNA: TGTGCCAGCAGTGAAGCCCCGGTCTCGGGGGGCTACACCTTC. Translated: CASSEAPVSGGYTF.

This sequence joins TRBV5-1 and TRBJ1-2, with TRBD1 identical over 7 bases. Germline V gene sequence: CDR1 SGHRS, CDR2 YFSETQ. The V segment lost 0 bases and the J segment 2 bases; nucleotides outside the gene matches: 4. The CDR3 runs 15 residues. This chain's CDR3 is CASSLGGQFNYGYTF. The CDR3 region has the DNA TGCGCCAGCAGCTTGGGGGGACAGTTCAACTATGGCTACACCTTC.

The chain carries TRBV25-1 and TRBJ1-4, with 10 bases that match TRBD1. V was pared by 8 bases and J by 8 bases, with 8 bases of the junction left unmatched. The CDR3 runs to 14 residues. Looked up from germline, CDR1 is MGHDK and CDR2 is SYGVNS. The CDR3 reads CASGQGGGGEKLFF. The CDR3 DNA sequence: TGTGCCAGCGGACAGGGGGGAGGAGGAGAAAAACTGTTTTTT.

This clonotype was picked up many times. The J gene is TRBJ2-3, the V gene TRBV5-1; TRBD1 aligns across 8 bases. In germline, CDR1 is SGHRS, CDR2 YFSETQ. CDR3 length: 14 residues. V shed 4 bases, J shed 6 bases, and the junction held 7 bases outside the gene matches. CDR3 DNA sequence: TGCGCCAGCAGCCCGGACAGGGTAGGGGATACGCAGTATTTT. This gives the protein CASSPDRVGDTQYF.

This sequence joins TRBV10-3 and TRBJ2-3; weak D call: TRBD1 (5 bases). CDR1 and CDR2 from the germline V gene are ENHRY and SYGVKD. CDR3 length: 15 amino acids. Trimming pared 10 bases from V and 0 bases from J, leaving 17 bases between. The CDR3 loop reads CATSQGPGSTDTQYF. CDR3 DNA sequence: TGTGCCACCAGCCAGGGTCCGGGTAGCACAGATACGCAGTATTTT.

The table lists this clonotype with a few counts. The chain couples TRBV4-3 to TRBJ2-3; D is unclear. CDR3 size: 16 residues. Trimming removed 0 bases at V and 1 base at J, with 11 bases between. Germline-derived CDR1 and CDR2 are LGHNA and YSLEER. CDR3: CASSQETGWGTDTQYF. The CDR3 region has the DNA TGCGCCAGCAGCCAAGAGACCGGTTGGGGCACAGATACGCAGTATTTT.

The chain links TRBV20-1 to TRBJ2-3, with TRBD1 matching over 7 bases. Unmatched junction bases numbered 15, after V lost 5 bases and J lost 4 bases. Germline CDR1 is DFQATT and CDR2 is SNEGSKA (reference sequence). The CDR3 runs to 16 residues. CDR3 coding DNA: TGCAGTGCTCTACACCTACGGACAGGTATTTCAGATACGCAGTATTTT. It encodes CSALHLRTGISDTQYF.

In its sample, this clonotype was seen a few times. The rearrangement links TRBV29-1 to TRBJ2-1; D possibly uses TRBD1 or TRBD2 (5 bases each). The CDR3 contains 13 residues. From germline, CDR1 is SQVTM and CDR2 ANQGSEA. The V end was cut by 6 bases, the J end by 2 bases, with 11 bases between. The CDR3 coding sequence is TGCAGCGTGTCAGGGACGGCCTACAATGAGCAGTTCTTC. Protein sequence: CSVSGTAYNEQFF.

The table lists this clonotype with many counts. The V call is TRBV3-1, the J call TRBJ2-3; D not resolved. CDR3 length equals 14 residues. CDR1 is LGHDT and CDR2 is YNNKEL in the germline V gene (reference sequence). The V end was cut by 2 bases, the J end by 4 bases, with 10 bases between. Here the CDR3 DNA reads TGTGCCAGCAGCCAACATCGGATCGCAGATACGCAGTATTTT. Amino acid sequence: CASSQHRIADTQYF.

This clonotype turned up a few times. The rearrangement links TRBV20-1 to TRBJ2-4; 7 bases match TRBD1. Germline assignment: CDR1 DFQATT and CDR2 SNEGSKA (reference sequence). The trim removed 3 bases at V and 1 base at J, leaving 21 bases unmatched. CDR3 length: 20 amino acids. In nucleotides, the CDR3 is TGCAGTGCTAGCCGGGACAGACCTCTGGCGAGGGGCCAGGCCAAAAACATTCAGTACTTC. Amino acids: CSASRDRPLARGQAKNIQYF.

The chain links TRBV7-2 to TRBJ2-6; 9 positions agree with TRBD2. V lost 3 bases and J lost 0; bases outside the gene matches: 3. From germline, CDR1 is SGHTA and CDR2 FQGNSA. The CDR3 is 17 residues long. The CDR3 region has the DNA TGTGCCAGCAGCTTCCGAGCGGGGGGCTCTGGGGCCAACGTCCTGACTTTC. It translates to CASSFRAGGSGANVLTF.

This clonotype has ten or more counts. The genes are TRBV12-3 or TRBV12-4 and TRBJ2-3, with 9 positions matching TRBD2. The CDR3 consists of 14 residues. Unmatched junction bases numbered 1, after V lost 3 bases and J lost 3 bases. As DNA, the CDR3 is TGTGCCAGCAGTTTCACTAGCGGGACAGATACGCAGTATTTT. This encodes CASSFTSGTDTQYF.

This clonotype was observed at least ten times. This sequence joins TRBV28 and TRBJ2-4, with 13 bases matching TRBD2. CDR1 is MDHEN, CDR2 SYDVKM, per germline. Trimming cost V 5 bases and J 9 bases; bases outside gene matches: 19. The CDR3 sequence is 19 residues long. CDR3 region: CASSPIPGTSGVPLRIQYF. The CDR3 nucleotides read TGTGCCAGCAGTCCTATACCCGGGACTAGCGGGGTCCCACTTCGCATTCAGTACTTC.

The chain uses TRBV6-2 or TRBV6-3 and TRBJ2-1, with 11 bases that match TRBD2. The CDR3 runs to 19 residues. CDR1 and CDR2 from the germline V gene are MNHEY and SVGEGT. The V and J ends lost 2 bases and 0 bases, in that order; junction bases with no gene match: 9. Written as DNA, the CDR3 is TGTGCCAGCAGTTACGTTCTCCTAGCGGGGGGAAGCTCCTACAATGAGCAGTTCTTC. It codes for CASSYVLLAGGSSYNEQFF.

Only a few counts were recorded for this clonotype. J is TRBJ2-4 and V is TRBV6-2 or TRBV6-3; D remains ambiguous. Trimming stripped 6 bases from V and 6 bases from J, with 9 bases between. The CDR3 spans 12 residues. CDR1 MNHEY and CDR2 SVGEGT come from the germline V gene. The CDR3 DNA reads as TGTGCCAGCAGACCCGACACAAACATTCAGTACTTC. Translation: CASRPDTNIQYF.

This clonotype was observed a few times. V usage is TRBV25-1 and J usage is TRBJ1-1; D gene unclear. The V end was cut by 5 bases, the J end by 6 bases, with 19 bases between. This CDR3 has 15 amino acids. The germline V gene has CDR1 MGHDK and CDR2 SYGVNS. This CDR3 is CASSRGPGIRAEAFF. CDR3 coding DNA: TGTGCCAGCAGTCGGGGTCCGGGAATAAGGGCTGAAGCTTTCTTT.